The 12 T cell receptor beta chains below all came from one sample that was sequenced in a study of yellow fever vaccine responses in identical twins. TCRdb used MiXCR to reprocess the RT-PCR reads, holding one entry per CDR3 protein. The sample contains approximately 6,000 distinct CDR3 sequences, over 50% of which appear only once. Here the sequenced sample was T cells from blood (PBMCs), unsorted or a sorted subset (not recorded which), taken before or after yellow fever vaccination (not recorded which). All receptors derive from a young woman who received the yellow fever vaccine.

The J gene is TRBJ1-1, the V gene TRBV30, with TRBD1 as a possible D gene (6 bases). Per the germline V gene, CDR1 is GTSNPN and CDR2 is SVGIG (reference sequence). Deletions cut 2 bases from V and 5 bases from J, with 15 bases between. The CDR3 has 14 amino acids. The CDR3 DNA is TGTGCCTGGAGTCCAGGGGTGAGGAGGACTGAAGCTTTCTTT. Its translation is CAWSPGVRRTEAFF.

V is TRBV10-3 and J is TRBJ2-1; no firm D call. The germline V gene has CDR1 ENHRY and CDR2 SYGVKD. The CDR3 runs to 9 residues. Trimming pared 8 bases from V and 7 bases from J, leaving 3 bases between. Written as DNA, the CDR3 is TGTGCCATCGGGAATGAGCAGTTCTTC. Protein product: CAIGNEQFF.

The sample holds a few counts of this clonotype. This sequence joins TRBV29-1 and TRBJ1-1, with a tentative D call TRBD1 (5 bases). CDR1 is SQVTM and CDR2 is ANQGSEA in the germline V gene. This CDR3 has 14 residues. Trimming took off 1 base at V and 7 bases at J, with 16 bases between the two ends. CDR3 sequence (DNA): TGCAGCGTTGAAGGGTTGACAGAGGGCTTTGAAGCTTTCTTT. This encodes CSVEGLTEGFEAFF.

This chain connects TRBV15 to TRBJ2-7; 7 bases agree with TRBD1. CDR1 is LNHNV, CDR2 YYDKDF, per germline (reference sequence). The CDR3 consists of 17 residues. J was trimmed by 4 bases and V by 1 base; bases with no gene match: 13. Here the CDR3 reads CATSRGSNGNRGYEQYF. The CDR3 nucleotides read TGTGCCACCAGCAGAGGATCCAATGGAAACAGGGGTTACGAGCAGTACTTC.

This chain links TRBV5-8 with TRBJ1-1; D possibly corresponds to TRBD1 (6 bases). The ends were cut back, 4 bases at V and 6 bases at J, with 16 bases in the middle. This CDR3 spans 14 amino acids. In germline, CDR1 is SGHTS, CDR2 YDEGEE. CDR3 in DNA: TGTGCCAGCAGCCTCGGACAGTGGACTGCTGAAGCTTTCTTT. Its translation is CASSLGQWTAEAFF.

V and J are TRBV11-1 and TRBJ2-7; D may match TRBD1 or TRBD2 (6 bases each). V shed 5 bases and J shed 0 bases, with 17 bases lying between them. The CDR3 totals 16 residues. Germline CDR1 is SGHAT and CDR2 is FQDESV (reference sequence). The CDR3: CASSDLGGTPSYEQYF. The CDR3, as DNA: TGTGCCAGCAGCGACCTAGGCGGGACACCCTCCTACGAGCAGTACTTC.

The chain is built from TRBV29-1 and TRBJ2-7, with 9 bases aligning to TRBD1. With V trimmed by 7 bases and J by 4 bases, 8 bases remained unmatched. Germline assignment: CDR1 SQVTM and CDR2 ANQGSEA. This CDR3 region has 13 residues. DNA of the CDR3: TGCAGCGCCATCCCGGGACAGGGATACGAGCAGTACTTC. Translation: CSAIPGQGYEQYF.

This clonotype has just a few counts. The chain joins TRBV29-1 to TRBJ2-7; no firm D call. The CDR3 loop spans 13 amino acids. Germline CDR1 is SQVTM and CDR2 is ANQGSEA. V lost 3 bases, J lost 2 bases, and 11 bases lay in between. The chain's CDR3 is CSVEGDNPYEQYF. In nucleotides, the CDR3 is TGCAGCGTTGAGGGCGACAACCCCTACGAGCAGTACTTC.

To note about this clonotype: At one end, the junction sequence differs from germline, possibly due to a read error. The V and J genes are TRBV12-3 or TRBV12-4 and TRBJ2-2; a possible D gene is TRBD2 (6 bases). The CDR3 is 12 amino acids. The CDR3 sequence: CVSSYAGTQLFF. DNA for the CDR3: TGTGTCAGCAGCTATGCCGGGACTCAGCTGTTTTTT.

The chain combines TRBV4-1 with TRBJ2-2; a weak D match, TRBD1 (5 bases). This CDR3 contains 15 residues. In germline, CDR1 is MGHRA, CDR2 YSYEKL. Trimming stripped 1 base from V and 2 bases from J, with 8 bases between. CDR3 in DNA: TGCGCCAGCAGCCAAGCCCAGGGTAACACCGGGGAGCTGTTTTTT. Translation: CASSQAQGNTGELFF.

The rearrangement links TRBV6-1 to TRBJ2-7, with unresolved D. V was shortened by 5 bases and J by 0 bases, with 2 bases between the two germline ends. Germline V gene data show CDR1 as MNHNS and CDR2 as SASEGT. This CDR3 has 11 amino acids. As DNA, the CDR3 is TGTGCCAGCAGTACCTCCTACGAGCAGTACTTC. This codes for CASSTSYEQYF.

The chain employs TRBV29-1 and TRBJ2-7; tentatively, D is TRBD1 (6 bases). V shed 8 bases and J shed 8 bases, with 19 bases lying between them. The CDR3 has 12 amino acids. Germline V lookup: CDR1 SQVTM, CDR2 ANQGSEA. CDR3 amino acids: CSIRTEYTKQYF. The CDR3 DNA reads as TGCAGCATCCGGACAGAATATACGAAGCAGTACTTC.